The 27 T cell receptor beta chains in this list originate from one sample, sequenced in a study of PD-L1 blockade in urothelial cancer. The protocol was immunoSEQ multiplex PCR, while the TCRdb copy is restricted to in-frame clones and leaves out a portion. The data contain under 35,000 clones, about 89% of them singletons. Time point here: peripheral blood 6 weeks after treatment start. The sample in question was PBMCs, obtained around atezolizumab (anti-PD-L1) treatment. These TCRs come from a man at least 80 years old with urothelial cancer.

This chain connects TRBV9 to TRBJ2-2; 7 bases match TRBD2. This CDR3 is 14 amino acids long. V gave up 5 bases and J gave up 2 bases; unmatched junction bases: 3. The germline V gene has CDR1 SGDLS and CDR2 YYNGEE. This CDR3 is CASRLADNTGELFF. The DNA for the CDR3 is TGTGCCAGCAGGCTAGCGGATAACACCGGGGAGCTGTTTTTT.

The V and J genes are TRBV5-1 and TRBJ2-1; 10 bases agree with TRBD2. This CDR3 is 13 amino acids long. J gave up 10 bases and V 4 bases, and 5 bases lay outside the gene matches. The germline gives CDR1 SGHRS, CDR2 YFSETQ. The CDR3, as DNA: TGCGCCAGCAGCCGAACACTAGCGGGAGAGCAGTTCTTC. It specifies CASSRTLAGEQFF.

The chain has TRBV7-9 and TRBJ2-7; TRBD1 is a possible D gene (6 bases). The CDR3 totals 16 residues. V lost 5 bases and J lost 2, with 19 bases in between. In germline, CDR1 is SEHNR, CDR2 FQNEAQ (reference sequence). The CDR3 region is CASSLFALEGAYEQYF. The CDR3 DNA sequence: TGTGCCAGCAGCCTTTTTGCACTAGAGGGGGCCTACGAGCAGTACTTC.

This chain connects TRBV29-1 to TRBJ2-3, with TRBD1 identical over 7 bases. This CDR3 region has 13 residues. Germline values: CDR1 SQVTM, CDR2 ANQGSEA. Germline trimming cut 6 bases from V and 1 base from J; bases unmatched to any gene: 4. DNA for the CDR3: TGCAGCGTCTCTGGACAGGGCACAGATACGCAGTATTTT. Translation: CSVSGQGTDTQYF.

The V call is TRBV6-5, the J call TRBJ2-7; 7 bases are shared with TRBD1. Germline lookup yields CDR1 MNHEY and CDR2 SVGAGI. With 6 bases clipped from V and 2 bases from J, the junction kept 10 bases outside the gene matches. The CDR3 spans 15 residues. The CDR3 protein is CASSLRGSLAYEQYF. Here the CDR3 DNA reads TGTGCCAGCAGCCTCAGGGGGTCCCTTGCCTACGAGCAGTACTTC.

The chain couples TRBV28 to TRBJ1-4; TRBD1 matches at 7 bases. This CDR3 region has 13 residues. Germline V CDR1 and CDR2: MDHEN, SYDVKM. Trimming at V came to 7 bases and at J to 8 bases, leaving 7 bases not matched to a gene. CDR3 sequence: CASTGTAREKLFF. The CDR3 DNA sequence: TGTGCCAGCACTGGGACAGCTCGGGAAAAACTGTTTTTT.

This chain uses TRBV30 with TRBJ2-7; 8 nucleotides match TRBD2. CDR3 length equals 14 residues. The junction had 10 bases not matched to a gene; V was cut back by 5 bases and J by 4 bases. Germline loops: CDR1 GTSNPN, CDR2 SVGIG (reference sequence). The CDR3 region is CAWAQRGPRYEQYF. The CDR3 bases are TGTGCCTGGGCTCAGCGGGGGCCCCGTTACGAGCAGTACTTC. Combining the CDR3 with reference TRBV30 and TRBJ2-7 gives the whole variable domain SQTIHQWPATLVQPVGSPLSLECTVEGTSNPNLYWYRQAAGRGLQLLFYSVGIGQISSEVPQNLSASRPQDRQFILSSKKLLLSDSGFYLCAWAQRGPRYEQYFGPGTRLTVT.

The J gene is TRBJ2-2, the V gene TRBV5-4; 9 bases are shared with TRBD1. The CDR3 is 15 amino acids. J was trimmed by 3 bases and V by 3 bases; bases with no gene match: 3. Germline V lookup: CDR1 SGHNT, CDR2 YYREEE (reference sequence). The CDR3 sequence is CASSYRDRDTGELFF. CDR3 DNA sequence: TGTGCCAGCAGCTACCGGGACAGGGACACCGGGGAGCTGTTTTTT.

The chain recombines TRBV4-3 with TRBJ2-7, with D unclear. The CDR3 extends over 15 amino acids. Germline V gene sequence: CDR1 LGHNA, CDR2 YSLEER. Deletions cut 0 bases from V and 3 bases from J, with 12 bases between. DNA for the CDR3: TGCGCCAGCAGCCAAGAATCCAGCGCTGGCTACGAGCAGTACTTC. Translation: CASSQESSAGYEQYF.

The rearrangement joins TRBV30 to TRBJ2-3; tentatively, D is TRBD1 (6 bases). This CDR3 has 17 residues. V was pared by 0 bases and J by 5 bases, with 21 bases between. From germline, CDR1 is GTSNPN and CDR2 SVGIG (reference sequence). CDR3 residues: CAWSVRTLRTEKDTQYF. The CDR3 coding sequence is TGTGCCTGGAGTGTAAGGACGTTGCGGACAGAGAAAGATACGCAGTATTTT.

The genes are TRBV7-8 and TRBJ2-1; D perhaps matches TRBD2 (6 bases). The CDR3 is 18 amino acids. Germline CDR1 is SGHVS and CDR2 is FQNEAQ. Trimming pared 2 bases from V and 9 bases from J, leaving 26 bases between. The CDR3 DNA follows: TGTGCCAGCAGCTTATTGGGTGGTTCGGCGGGAACCCACGGTGAGCAGTTCTTC. Translation: CASSLLGGSAGTHGEQFF.

This clone was counted once. V is TRBV6-1 and J is TRBJ2-5; no firm D call. V lost 5 bases, J lost 4 bases, and 8 bases lay in between. Per the germline V gene, CDR1 is MNHNS and CDR2 is SASEGT. The CDR3 consists of 12 residues. The CDR3 region has the DNA TGTGCCAGCAGTACACCACGAGAGACCCAGTACTTC. Its protein product is CASSTPRETQYF.

V is TRBV7-2 and J is TRBJ1-2; D not resolved. The CDR3 extends over 13 amino acids. Germline CDR1 reads SGHTA; CDR2 reads FQGNSA. Trimming took off 5 bases at V and 6 bases at J, with 13 bases between the two ends. CDR3 nucleotides: TGTGCCAGCAGCCCCTCCAGTGGAGATGGCTACACCTTC. Protein sequence: CASSPSSGDGYTF.

The chain links TRBV21-1 to TRBJ2-5; the table gives TRBD1 as D, unverified against the DNA. TRBV21-1 is a known pseudogene. CDR3 length equals 16 residues. CDR3 in amino acids: CASSNAQAGCEETQYF. The CDR3 nucleotides are TGTGCCAGCAGCAATGCCCAAGCAGGGTGCGAAGAGACCCAGTACTTC.

This sequence joins TRBV5-1 and TRBJ1-2; D remains ambiguous. Germline lookup yields CDR1 SGHRS and CDR2 YFSETQ. The CDR3 contains 15 residues. Trimming stripped 2 bases from V and 0 bases from J, with 11 bases between. CDR3 bases: TGCGCCAGCAGCTTTGGTACGGTCGCTAACTATGGCTACACCTTC. Encoded protein: CASSFGTVANYGYTF.

This clone showed up just a few times. The rearrangement links TRBV6-1 to TRBJ2-7; TRBD1 agrees at 9 bases. This CDR3 region has 14 residues. Germline V CDR1 and CDR2: MNHNS, SASEGT. The J segment lost 4 bases and the V segment lost 5 bases, leaving 6 bases of the junction unmatched. CDR3 residues: CASSPDRGPYEQYF. As DNA, the CDR3 is TGTGCCAGCAGTCCGGACAGGGGCCCTTACGAGCAGTACTTC.

J is TRBJ2-1 and V is TRBV11-3; 15 bases are a match to TRBD2. Germline CDR1 and CDR2: SGHNT and YENEEA. This CDR3 has 15 amino acids. Unmatched junction bases numbered 5, after V lost 5 bases and J lost 9 bases. The CDR3 reads CASSPGLAGGIEQFF. The CDR3 region has the DNA TGTGCCAGCAGCCCGGGACTAGCGGGAGGCATTGAGCAGTTCTTC.

V is TRBV5-1 and J is TRBJ2-3, with D unclear. Trimming took 4 bases from V and 4 from J, leaving 10 bases between them. CDR3 length equals 13 residues. The germline V gene has CDR1 SGHRS and CDR2 YFSETQ. CDR3 sequence reads: CASSQITADTQYF. The DNA for the CDR3 is TGCGCCAGCAGCCAGATCACCGCAGATACGCAGTATTTT.

This clone was counted a single time. The V gene is TRBV7-9, the J gene TRBJ1-3; D is perhaps TRBD1 (6 bases). The germline V gene has CDR1 SEHNR and CDR2 FQNEAQ (reference sequence). The ends were cut back, 7 bases at V and 1 base at J, with 14 bases in the middle. This CDR3 contains 15 residues. CDR3 residues: CASTRRQASGNTIYF. The CDR3 nucleotides read TGTGCCAGCACCCGGAGACAGGCGTCTGGAAACACCATATATTTT.

This CDR3 is CASSLDPGQGTGELFF. The CDR3 DNA reads TGCGCCAGCAGCTTGGACCCGGGACAGGGTACCGGGGAGCTGTTTTTT. This rearrangement joins TRBV5-1 to TRBJ2-2; 9 nucleotides agree with TRBD1. V shed 0 bases, J shed 5 bases, and the junction held 5 bases outside the gene matches. Germline V lookup: CDR1 SGHRS, CDR2 YFSETQ. The CDR3 runs to 16 residues.

The rearrangement uses TRBV9 and TRBJ2-1, with TRBD2 identical over 9 bases. The junction had 5 bases not matched to a gene; V was cut back by 0 bases and J by 4 bases. In germline, CDR1 is SGDLS, CDR2 YYNGEE. This CDR3 region has 16 residues. CDR3 sequence reads: CASSVDLAGLYNEQFF. CDR3 in DNA: TGTGCCAGCAGCGTAGACCTAGCGGGACTTTACAATGAGCAGTTCTTC.

This rearrangement joins TRBV6-5 to TRBJ1-5; 9 nucleotides match TRBD1. The CDR3 spans 15 residues. Germline values: CDR1 MNHEY, CDR2 SVGAGI. The junction had 7 bases not matched to a gene; V was cut back by 6 bases and J by 4 bases. Here the CDR3 reads CASRPGTGSNQPQHF. The CDR3 nucleotides are TGTGCCAGCAGACCCGGGACAGGGTCTAATCAGCCCCAGCATTTT.

The J gene is TRBJ2-7, the V gene TRBV30, with 9 nucleotides matching TRBD1. Unmatched junction bases numbered 7, after V lost 2 bases and J lost 5 bases. From germline, CDR1 is GTSNPN and CDR2 SVGIG (reference sequence). The CDR3 runs to 14 residues. DNA of the CDR3: TGTGCCTGGAGTACCGGGACAGGGTCGCACGAGCAGTACTTC. It codes for CAWSTGTGSHEQYF. The variable domain in full, with the rest retrieved from reference TRBV30 and TRBJ2-7, is SQTIHQWPATLVQPVGSPLSLECTVEGTSNPNLYWYRQAAGRGLQLLFYSVGIGQISSEVPQNLSASRPQDRQFILSSKKLLLSDSGFYLCAWSTGTGSHEQYFGPGTRLTVT.

This clone was counted between two and nine times. The chain employs TRBV19 and TRBJ2-7, with a tentative D call TRBD2 (6 bases). The V end lost 4 bases, the J end lost 2 bases, and 12 bases lay between the germline ends. The germline V gene has CDR1 LNHDA and CDR2 SQIVND (reference sequence). This CDR3 is built from 14 residues. The CDR3 spells CASSTRGSTYEQYF. The CDR3 DNA reads TGTGCCAGTAGTACCCGGGGGAGCACCTACGAGCAGTACTTC.

The chain has TRBV11-2 and TRBJ2-6; D gene unclear. Trimming stripped 1 base from V and 4 bases from J, with 11 bases between. Per germline, CDR1 SGHAT and CDR2 FQNNGV. The CDR3 sequence is 16 residues long. The CDR3 sequence: CASSLVGSLGANVLTF. DNA for the CDR3: TGTGCCAGCAGCTTAGTCGGGTCTTTAGGGGCCAACGTCCTGACTTTC.

This clone was picked up a small number of times. The rearrangement uses TRBV2 and TRBJ2-7, with 7 bases that match TRBD2. The CDR3 extends over 14 amino acids. Looked up from germline, CDR1 is SNHLY and CDR2 is FYNNEI. Unmatched junction bases numbered 12, after V lost 6 bases and J lost 7 bases. The CDR3 reads CASSRGGPRGEQYF. The CDR3 DNA sequence: TGTGCCAGCAGCCGCGGGGGTCCGAGAGGGGAGCAGTACTTC.

As DNA, the CDR3 is TGTGCCAGTAGCCCGGACATAACAACTTATGGCTACACCTTC. Translation gives CASSPDITTYGYTF. The chain combines TRBV19 with TRBJ1-2; TRBD1 is a possible D gene (5 bases). This CDR3 contains 14 residues. Germline values: CDR1 LNHDA, CDR2 SQIVND (reference sequence). Trimming took off 6 bases at V and 5 bases at J, with 16 bases between the two ends.